This T cell receptor (beta chain) emerged from a study of identical twins. Study findings and constraints: Zero-insertion analyses were open to partial confounding by invariant MAIT and iNKT cells. Conclusions relied on cross-sectional statistical analysis, not following the same donors. Out-of-frame TCR alpha sharing in monozygotic twins exceeded recombination model predictions.

TCRdb re-called the 5' RACE reads with MiXCR, one entry per CDR3 protein. The data hold hundreds of thousands of distinct CDR3 sequences, with nearly 9.5% observed a single time. For this clonotype: Its antigen is undetermined.

Another study also made use of these data, one on yellow fever vaccine responses in identical twins. According to that study: Twins' vaccine T cell responses were reported to seem partly convergent and partly personalized.

The receptor's source is a woman aged 18-29 years in good health. Sequencing used CD8+ T cells sorted from blood.

As DNA, the CDR3 is TGTGCCAGCAGCACAGAAAGGACAGAGAGCACAGATACGCAGTATTTT. Its translation: CASSTERTESTDTQYF. This chain connects TRBV13 to TRBJ2-3; maybe TRBD1 (6 bases). Germline V gives CDR1 PRHDT, CDR2 FYEKMQ (reference sequence). The CDR3 spans 16 residues. Trimming cost V 5 bases and J 0 bases, with 15 bases left between them.